The 5 T cell receptor beta chains listed next were all sequenced from one sample in a study of cytomegalovirus exposure and HLA in healthy donors. Primers: 60 Vbeta forward and 13 Jbeta reverse. The protocol was immunoSEQ multiplex PCR, while the TCRdb copy is restricted to in-frame clones and leaves out a portion. This repertoire shows 100,000 to 150,000 clones, roughly 81% found once; its top ten account for approximately 0.99%. Sequencing input: PBMCs. The source is a woman in her twenties or thirties in good health and CMV-seronegative.

The chain carries TRBV7-2 and TRBJ2-7; 9 nucleotides align to TRBD1. CDR3 length: 15 amino acids. J gave up 5 bases and V 3 bases, and 8 bases lay outside the gene matches. Germline CDR1 and CDR2: SGHTA and FQGNSA. In nucleotides, the CDR3 is TGTGCCAGCAGCTTCTCAGGACAGGGGTGGGACGAGCAGTACTTC. Translating it yields CASSFSGQGWDEQYF. The whole variable domain, filled in from reference TRBV7-2 and TRBJ2-7, reads GAGVSQSPSNKVTEKGKDVELRCDPISGHTALYWYRQSLGQGLEFLIYFQGNSAPDKSGLPSDRFSAERTGGSVSTLTIQRTQQEDSAVYLCASSFSGQGWDEQYFGPGTRLTVT.

This chain joins TRBV15 and TRBJ2-2; D unresolved. The CDR3 is 16 amino acids. The V and J ends lost 0 bases and 6 bases respectively, with 14 bases between them. In germline, CDR1 is LNHNV, CDR2 YYDKDF (reference sequence). In nucleotides, the CDR3 is TGTGCCACCAGCAGAGATCCCCCTGTTCCGGCCGGGGAGCTGTTTTTT. This encodes CATSRDPPVPAGELFF.

This clone was detected only a few times. Mismatch with germline at one junction end may stem from a read error. The chain couples TRBV7-9 to TRBJ2-2; 8 bases line up with TRBD2. Germline assignment: CDR1 SEHNR and CDR2 FQNEAQ (reference sequence). This CDR3 comprises 15 residues. The CDR3 DNA reads as TGTTCCAGCAGCTCTAGCGGGCTGAACACCGGGGAGCTGTTTTTT. Its translation: CSSSSSGLNTGELFF.

The chain recombines TRBV7-9 with TRBJ2-5, with 7 positions matching TRBD1. J gave up 1 base and V 1 base, and 3 bases lay outside the gene matches. Germline values: CDR1 SEHNR, CDR2 FQNEAQ (reference sequence). This CDR3 has 15 amino acids. The chain's CDR3 is CASSLGTGGQETQYF. The CDR3 DNA sequence: TGTGCCAGCAGCTTAGGGACAGGAGGCCAAGAGACCCAGTACTTC.

This chain uses TRBV5-6 with TRBJ1-1, with a possible D match to TRBD1 (6 bases). V lost 1 base, J lost 1 base, and 8 bases lay in between. This CDR3 has 14 amino acids. Germline V CDR1 and CDR2: SGHDT, YYEEEE. CDR3 sequence (DNA): TGTGCCAGCAGCTTGACAGGGTCGAACACTGAAGCTTTCTTT. Translated, it gives CASSLTGSNTEAFF.